These T cell receptor beta chains were read from a single sample in a study of cytomegalovirus exposure and HLA in healthy donors. The repertoire was sequenced with immunoSEQ multiplex PCR; TCRdb's copy has only in-frame clones and lacks some. The sample consists of more than 150,000 clones, about 90% of them appearing once. Sequencing was done on a sample of PBMCs. The receptors stem from a girl under three years old in good health and CMV-seronegative. CDR3s include the opening cysteine and the closing phenylalanine or tryptophan. The D gene is left open where the match is weak. Expanded clones get a size class; other rows say once, few or many, or leave the size out.

clone size: -
J gene: TRBJ2-7
D gene: -
V gene: TRBV2
CDR3 DNA: TGTGCCAGCAGTGGACCAGGGGCCTACGAGCAGTACTTC
CDR3 protein: CASSGPGAYEQYF

clone size: -
J gene: TRBJ2-7
D gene: -
V gene: TRBV5-1
CDR3 DNA: TGCGCCAGCAGCTTTACAGGTCCCCCGTACGAGCAGTACTTC
CDR3 protein: CASSFTGPPYEQYF

clone size: -
J gene: TRBJ1-2
D gene: -
V gene: TRBV28
CDR3 DNA: TGTGCCAGCAGTTTGTCCTCGGGTGTCGGCTACACCTTC
CDR3 protein: CASSLSSGVGYTF

clone size: once
J gene: TRBJ1-1
D gene: -
V gene: TRBV6-5
CDR3 DNA: TGTGCCAGCATAGATGAAAGCACTGAAGCTTTCTTT
CDR3 protein: CASIDESTEAFF

clone size: -
J gene: TRBJ2-6
D gene: -
V gene: TRBV29-1
CDR3 DNA: TGCAGCGTCGCGCCGCTTGGTCGTGGGGCCAACGTCCTGACTTTC
CDR3 protein: CSVAPLGRGANVLTF

clone size: -
J gene: TRBJ2-2
D gene: -
V gene: TRBV5-4
CDR3 DNA: TGTGCCAGCAGCCGAAAGACTAGTCAGTGGACGGACACCGGGGAGCTGTTTTTT
CDR3 protein: CASSRKTSQWTDTGELFF

clone size: -
J gene: TRBJ1-1
D gene: -
V gene: TRBV4-1
CDR3 DNA: TGCGCCAGCAGCCAAGTCTCAGGGTATTTGAACACTGAAGCTTTCTTT
CDR3 protein: CASSQVSGYLNTEAFF

clone size: -
J gene: TRBJ2-1
D gene: -
V gene: TRBV5-4
CDR3 DNA: TGTGCCAGCAGCTTGGGTTTAGGGGGAAGCTCCTACAATGAGCAGTTCTTC
CDR3 protein: CASSLGLGGSSYNEQFF

clone size: -
J gene: TRBJ1-6
D gene: -
V gene: TRBV7-9
CDR3 DNA: TGTGCCAGCAGCTTCCCCGGACTGAGCTCCTATAATTCACCCCTCCACTTT
CDR3 protein: CASSFPGLSSYNSPLHF

clone size: -
J gene: TRBJ2-7
D gene: TRBD2
V gene: TRBV6-5
CDR3 DNA: TGTGCCAGCAGTCGAGCGGGAGGCTCCTACGAGCAGTACTTC
CDR3 protein: CASSRAGGSYEQYF

clone size: -
J gene: TRBJ2-5
D gene: TRBD1
V gene: TRBV30
CDR3 DNA: TGTGCCCGGAGGGGACAGGGGGCGACCCAGTACTTC
CDR3 protein: CARRGQGATQYF

clone size: -
J gene: TRBJ2-7
D gene: TRBD2
V gene: TRBV10-3
CDR3 DNA: TGTGCCATCAGTGCGTTAGCGGGAGATAGCCTTCCAGGAACCTACGAGCAGTACTTC
CDR3 protein: CAISALAGDSLPGTYEQYF

clone size: once
J gene: TRBJ2-1
D gene: TRBD2
V gene: TRBV7-2
CDR3 DNA: TGTGCCAGCAGCCCCCAGAGGGGACTAGCGGGGAACAATGAGCAGTTCTTC
CDR3 protein: CASSPQRGLAGNNEQFF

clone size: -
J gene: TRBJ2-2
D gene: -
V gene: TRBV14
CDR3 DNA: TGTGCCAGCAGCCCCCGCGGGCCCCTGAACACCGGGGAGCTGTTTTTT
CDR3 protein: CASSPRGPLNTGELFF